These 14 T cell receptor beta chains were sequenced from one sample in a study of shared clonotypes between healthy human individuals. Libraries were prepared by immunoSEQ multiplex PCR; TCRdb keeps only in-frame clonotypes and omits some of them. Of about 610,000 clones in the sample, less than 98% were seen once. What was sequenced was naive CD4+ T cells sorted from blood. Regarding subset: CD45RA+ positively selected. These receptors all stem from a woman in her 30s in good health.

This chain joins TRBV5-4 and TRBJ2-7, with D possibly matching TRBD2 (7 bases). The CDR3 spans 16 residues. With 0 bases removed from V and 4 bases from J, the gap between germline ends came to 17 bases. Germline V gene data show CDR1 as SGHNT and CDR2 as YYREEE (reference sequence). The CDR3 nucleotides are TGTGCCAGCAGCTTGGTGGGGGGGGCCCGGGTTTACGAGCAGTACTTC. As protein: CASSLVGGARVYEQYF.

This clone was seen only once. The rearrangement links TRBV30 to TRBJ1-1, with D unresolved. Trimming removed 4 bases at V and 1 base at J, with 7 bases between. The CDR3 extends over 12 amino acids. The germline CDR1 and CDR2 sequences are GTSNPN and SVGIG (reference sequence). CDR3 coding DNA: TGTGCCTGGACACCAGGGAACACTGAAGCTTTCTTT. This codes for CAWTPGNTEAFF.

This clone was observed once. This rearrangement joins TRBV19 to TRBJ2-1; D uncertain. The V end was cut by 4 bases, the J end by 8 bases, with 9 bases between. CDR3 length: 12 amino acids. Germline CDR1 LNHDA, CDR2 SQIVND (reference sequence). CDR3 nucleotide sequence: TGTGCCAGTAGTAATCTTCTCCATGAGCAGTTCTTC. Protein sequence: CASSNLLHEQFF.

This clone appeared once. As DNA, the CDR3 is TGTGCCAGCAGCATCTACGCGGCCGGGACACAACAGTACGAGCAGTACTTC. Its translation is CASSIYAAGTQQYEQYF. The chain has TRBV5-5 and TRBJ2-7; D possibly corresponds to TRBD1 (6 bases). CDR1 and CDR2 from the germline V gene are SGHKS and YYEKEE (reference sequence). With 4 bases removed from V and 4 bases from J, the gap between germline ends came to 24 bases. The CDR3 has 17 amino acids. Based on the CDR3 plus reference TRBV5-5 and TRBJ2-7, the full variable domain is DAGVTQSPTHLIKTRGQQVTLRCSPISGHKSVSWYQQVLGQGPQFIFQYYEKEERGRGNFPDRFSARQFPNYSSELNVNALLLGDSALYLCASSIYAAGTQQYEQYFGPGTRLTVT.

J is TRBJ1-1 and V is TRBV6-1, with a possible D match to TRBD1 (5 bases). The germline gives CDR1 MNHNS, CDR2 SASEGT. The CDR3 runs to 13 residues. V dropped 4 bases and J dropped 6 bases, with 12 bases sitting between them. CDR3 coding DNA: TGTGCCAGCAGTGGACAGCTTTTTTCTGAAGCTTTCTTT. Protein: CASSGQLFSEAFF.

V is TRBV19 and J is TRBJ2-1; 9 positions agree with TRBD2. The ends lost 0 bases at V and 5 bases at J; junction bases unmatched: 11. The germline V gene has CDR1 LNHDA and CDR2 SQIVND (reference sequence). The CDR3 extends over 18 amino acids. CDR3 residues: CASSIEGPGLASHNEQFF. The CDR3 DNA is TGTGCCAGTAGTATAGAAGGGCCAGGACTAGCGAGCCACAATGAGCAGTTCTTC.

The V gene is TRBV28, the J gene TRBJ2-3; 8 bases agree with TRBD1. The germline gives CDR1 MDHEN, CDR2 SYDVKM. There are 14 residues in the CDR3. V was pared by 3 bases and J by 4 bases, with 3 bases of the junction left unmatched. The CDR3 region is CASSFRDRPDTQYF. CDR3 coding DNA: TGTGCCAGCAGTTTCCGGGACAGGCCAGATACGCAGTATTTT.

J is TRBJ2-1 and V is TRBV14; 9 nucleotides align to TRBD2. This CDR3 is 14 amino acids long. V lost 1 base, J lost 13 bases, and 8 bases stayed unmatched. Germline-derived CDR1 and CDR2 are SGHDN and FVKESK. The CDR3 sequence: CASSQVASGIRQFF. CDR3 bases: TGTGCCAGCAGCCAAGTTGCTAGCGGGATTCGTCAGTTCTTC.

CDR3 amino acids: CASIGGTAEKLFF. Here the CDR3 DNA reads TGTGCCAGCATAGGGGGAACAGCTGAAAAACTGTTTTTT. The chain carries TRBV2 and TRBJ1-4, with D tentatively TRBD1 (6 bases). The germline gives CDR1 SNHLY, CDR2 FYNNEI. V lost 7 bases and J lost 7, with 13 bases in between. The length of the CDR3 is 13 residues.

V gene TRBV28 combines with J gene TRBJ1-2; 8 positions agree with TRBD1. The CDR3 covers 15 residues. The trim removed 7 bases at V and 2 bases at J, leaving 9 bases unmatched. CDR1 is MDHEN and CDR2 is SYDVKM in the germline V gene. CDR3 loop: CASNLLGTGNYGYTF. The CDR3 DNA reads TGTGCCAGCAACCTTCTCGGGACAGGAAACTATGGCTACACCTTC.

The rearrangement joins TRBV25-1 to TRBJ2-3; 9 bases map to TRBD1. CDR3 length: 12 residues. Germline CDR1 is MGHDK and CDR2 is SYGVNS. The junction had 1 base not matched to a gene; V was cut back by 8 bases and J by 4 bases. The CDR3 sequence: CASGQGPDTQYF. DNA for the CDR3: TGTGCCAGCGGACAGGGGCCAGATACGCAGTATTTT.

The chain is built from TRBV5-1 and TRBJ1-4; 8 positions agree with TRBD1. Germline values: CDR1 SGHRS, CDR2 YFSETQ. Trimming at V came to 4 bases and at J to 5 bases, leaving 4 bases not matched to a gene. The CDR3 covers 14 residues. The CDR3 loop reads CASSVDRANEKLFF. CDR3 nucleotides: TGCGCCAGCAGCGTGGACAGGGCAAATGAAAAACTGTTTTTT.

The V and J genes are TRBV28 and TRBJ1-1; D gene ambiguous. This CDR3 spans 15 amino acids. The germline V gene encodes CDR1 MDHEN and CDR2 SYDVKM. V dropped 6 bases and J dropped 1 base, with 15 bases sitting between them. CDR3 in amino acids: CASRSPMGRNTEAFF. The CDR3 DNA sequence: TGTGCCAGCAGATCCCCAATGGGCCGGAACACTGAAGCTTTCTTT.

The chain couples TRBV10-3 to TRBJ1-3; D not certain. The CDR3 runs 18 residues. V gave up 0 bases and J gave up 0 bases, with 15 bases separating them. Per germline, CDR1 ENHRY and CDR2 SYGVKD. The CDR3: CAISESFRFVVSGNTIYF. The CDR3 DNA follows: TGTGCCATCAGTGAGTCGTTTCGGTTTGTGGTCTCTGGAAACACCATATATTTT.